This T cell receptor (beta chain) was sequenced for a study of Ad26.COV2.S vaccination and SARS-CoV-2 variants. General study points: Vaccine and placebo groups showed comparable non-spike TCR breadth.

Noted treatment: around 19 received Ad26.COV2.S at low or high dose, single or two shots; about 5 received placebo; per-sample allocation not given. Collection of samples fell on day 63 after the first vaccine or placebo injection. Recruitment in Boston yielded a donor of adult age, 18-55 years. This clone was seen just once. The antigen is unknown. Clones were read by immunoSEQ multiplex PCR, and TCRdb kept only the in-frame ones, dropping some. The sample has under 550,000 clones, approximately 92% seen once; the top ten hold more than 9%. The sample consisted of peripheral blood, taken in a trial of Ad26.COV2.S vaccine versus placebo. This TCR came from a person between 18 and 59 years old who received the Ad26.COV2.S COVID-19 vaccine or a placebo.

The DNA for the CDR3 is TGTGCCACCAGCAGAGCAGCCGGATTCCGGTTCACTGAAGCTTTCTTT. Protein: CATSRAAGFRFTEAFF. The chain recombines TRBV15 with TRBJ1-1; D remains unclear. The V gene's germline CDR1 is LNHNV and CDR2 YYDKDF (reference sequence). Trimming removed 1 base at V and 4 bases at J, with 16 bases between. The CDR3 loop spans 16 amino acids.